This is a list of T cell receptor beta chains from one sample in a study of OX40 agonist ivuxolimab in advanced cancers. Clones were sequenced by immunoSEQ multiplex PCR, and TCRdb holds only the in-frame ones, with some missing. The repertoire holds tens of thousands of clones, with approximately 85% as singletons. The material sequenced was CD4+ or CD8+ T cells sorted from blood, taken in a trial of the OX40 agonist ivuxolimab. The receptors were gathered from an adult with an advanced solid tumor such as melanoma, head and neck, liver or kidney cancer. Each CDR3 is given with its conserved first and last residue. The D gene is left open where the match is weak. The size of a clone is reported for some rows only, either as once, few or many, or as a class for expanded clones.

TGCGCCAGCAGCTTGGTGGTAGCGGGGCCAGATACGCAGTATTTT CASSLVVAGPDTQYF 15 TRBJ2-3 TRBD2 TRBV5-1 few
TGTGCCAGCAGTTTGTCCCAGTTGGAGACCCAGTACTTC CASSLSQLETQYF 13 TRBJ2-5 . TRBV28 .
TGTGCCAGCAGCTCCCTACCCGGGAGTCAAGAGACCCAGTACTTC CASSSLPGSQETQYF 15 TRBJ2-5 . TRBV11-2 .
TGTGCCAGTAGCATCGGGGATATGAACACTGAAGCTTTCTTT CASSIGDMNTEAFF 14 TRBJ1-1 . TRBV19 .
TGCAGCGTCTCGGGGCTGGAATATGGCTACACCTTC CSVSGLEYGYTF 12 TRBJ1-2 . TRBV29-1 .
TGTGCCAGCATTTTAGACCCGAATCAGCCCCAGCATTTT CASILDPNQPQHF 13 TRBJ1-5 . TRBV6-1 few
TGTGCCAGCAGTGAAGTTAAGGTAGATCAGCCCCAGCATTTT CASSEVKVDQPQHF 14 TRBJ1-5 . TRBV6-1 few
TGTGCCAGCAGCCCCGGAGGACTAGACACAGATACGCAGTATTTT CASSPGGLDTDTQYF 15 TRBJ2-3 TRBD2 TRBV7-3 .
TGTGCCAGCAGCCAAGACGGGGGCATGAAGCAGTTCTTC CASSQDGGMKQFF 13 TRBJ2-1 . TRBV4-2 .
TGTGCCAGCAGACCCGACAGGAACGATTACTATGGCTACACCTTC CASRPDRNDYYGYTF 15 TRBJ1-2 . TRBV28 .
TGTGCCAGTAGTATAGGAGGAAGCTCCTATAATTCACCCCTCCACTTT CASSIGGSSYNSPLHF 16 TRBJ1-6 . TRBV19 .
TGCAGTGCTAGTTCGGAGACCCAGTACTTC CSASSETQYF 10 TRBJ2-5 . TRBV20-1 .
TGTGCCAGCAGCCAAGATGAACGCAATCAGCCCCAGCATTTT CASSQDERNQPQHF 14 TRBJ1-5 . TRBV4-2 few